Presented here are 22 T cell receptor beta chains from one specimen sequenced in a study of CD8 T cells in Susac syndrome. An input of about 0.5 to 1 ug of RNA was subjected to reverse transcription using random hexamers. TCRdb itself ran the immunoSEQ multiplex PCR reads through MiXCR, one entry per CDR3 protein. This sample yields almost 450,000 distinct CDR3 sequences, of which 85% are seen a single time; approximately 0.12% belongs to the top ten. Sequencing was carried out using CD8+ T cells from PBMCs. The receptors were sampled from a human donor with multiple sclerosis.

This chain joins TRBV15 and TRBJ2-3; 9 nucleotides agree with TRBD1. Germline values: CDR1 LNHNV, CDR2 YYDKDF (reference sequence). Germline trimming cut 5 bases from V and 3 bases from J; bases unmatched to any gene: 6. The CDR3 covers 15 residues. The CDR3, as DNA: TGTGCCACCAGCGCCCGGGACAGGGCGACAGATACGCAGTATTTT. Protein: CATSARDRATDTQYF.

The V gene is TRBV27, the J gene TRBJ2-3; TRBD2 might be the D (6 bases). Germline-derived CDR1 and CDR2 are MNHEY and SMNVEV (reference sequence). The ends were cut back, 2 bases at V and 3 bases at J, with 15 bases in the middle. The CDR3 totals 16 residues. CDR3 sequence (DNA): TGTGCCAGCAGTTTACTCCGGGTTAGCGGAACAGATACGCAGTATTTT. Residues: CASSLLRVSGTDTQYF.

The gene calls are TRBV7-6 and TRBJ2-6; D not certain. Germline CDR1 reads SGHVS; CDR2 reads FNYEAQ. V lost 2 bases and J lost 0, with 8 bases in between. This CDR3 has 16 amino acids. CDR3 sequence reads: CASSLLSVSGANVLTF. The CDR3 region has the DNA TGTGCCAGCAGCTTACTCAGTGTCTCTGGGGCCAACGTCCTGACTTTC.

This clonotype occurred a few times. The germline gene is not matched at one end of the junction; a read error may be the cause. The V gene is TRBV4-1, the J gene TRBJ1-1; a possible D gene is TRBD1 (6 bases). The germline V gene has CDR1 MGHRA and CDR2 YSYEKL. The CDR3 sequence is 15 residues long. CDR3 sequence reads: CASSQEGGLNTEAFF. For the CDR3, the DNA is TGTGCCAGCAGCCAAGAGGGGGGGCTTAACACTGAAGCTTTCTTT.

V gene TRBV6-1 combines with J gene TRBJ2-7; 9 bases map to TRBD1. Germline V CDR1 and CDR2: MNHNS, SASEGT. V lost 5 bases and J lost 3; bases outside the gene matches: 8. The CDR3 extends over 15 amino acids. CDR3 sequence (DNA): TGTGCCAGCAGTCAGACAGGGGGGTTTTACTACGAGCAGTACTTC. Translating gives CASSQTGGFYYEQYF.

This rearrangement joins TRBV19 to TRBJ2-2, with D hard to call. This CDR3 spans 11 amino acids. In germline, CDR1 is LNHDA, CDR2 SQIVND (reference sequence). The CDR3 here is CVSTHVGELFF. In DNA form, the CDR3 reads TGTGTCAGCACACACGTCGGGGAGCTGTTTTTT. The whole variable domain, filled in from reference TRBV19 and TRBJ2-2, reads DGGITQSPKYLFRKEGQNVTLSCEQNLNHDAMYWYRQDPGQGLRLIYYSQIVNDFQKGDIAEGYSVSREKKESFPLTVTSAQKNPTAFYLCVSTHVGELFFGEGSRLTVL.

The V gene is TRBV3-1, the J gene TRBJ1-1; 7 nucleotides line up with TRBD1. J was trimmed by 7 bases and V by 6 bases; bases with no gene match: 14. The CDR3 contains 15 residues. Looked up from germline, CDR1 is LGHDT and CDR2 is YNNKEL (reference sequence). The CDR3 spells CASRDHTRGGHEAFF. In DNA form, the CDR3 reads TGTGCCAGCAGAGACCACACACGAGGGGGCCATGAAGCTTTCTTT. Supplemented by reference TRBV3-1 and TRBJ1-1, the full variable domain reads DTAVSQTPKYLVTQMGNDKSIKCEQNLGHDTMYWYKQDSKKFLKIMFSYNNKELIINETVPNRFSPKSPDKAHLNLHINSLELGDSAVYFCASRDHTRGGHEAFFGQGTRLTVV.

The chain recombines TRBV5-4 with TRBJ2-2; D is ambiguous. Germline values: CDR1 SGHNT, CDR2 YYREEE (reference sequence). V dropped 7 bases and J dropped 8 bases, with 12 bases sitting between them. This CDR3 has 12 residues. CDR3 DNA sequence: TGTGCCAGCCTTACTCCTAGGGGGGAGCTGTTTTTT. As protein: CASLTPRGELFF.

The chain couples TRBV5-4 to TRBJ2-7; D might be TRBD2 (5 bases). The CDR3 is 15 residues long. The V and J ends lost 5 bases and 0 bases respectively, with 15 bases between them. Germline loops: CDR1 SGHNT, CDR2 YYREEE (reference sequence). CDR3 residues: CASSPGLTSSYEQYF. The DNA of the CDR3 is TGTGCCAGCAGTCCAGGACTCACTTCCTCCTACGAGCAGTACTTC.

The J gene is TRBJ2-7, the V gene TRBV6-5; D may be TRBD1 or TRBD2 (6 bases each). Germline lookup yields CDR1 MNHEY and CDR2 SVGAGI. The CDR3 length is 16 residues. V lost 0 bases and J lost 2, with 14 bases in between. This CDR3 is CASSYSGGGMAYEQYF. The CDR3 nucleotides read TGTGCCAGCAGTTACTCGGGGGGCGGGATGGCCTACGAGCAGTACTTC.

The chain couples TRBV10-1 to TRBJ2-7; a weak D match, TRBD1 (5 bases). Germline V gene data show CDR1 as WNHNN and CDR2 as SYGVQD (reference sequence). V was clipped by 3 bases and J by 4 bases, with 10 bases between them. The CDR3 is 13 residues long. CDR3 region: CASSDVQGYEQYF. In DNA form, the CDR3 reads TGCGCCAGCAGTGACGTCCAGGGATACGAGCAGTACTTC.

The chain links TRBV15 to TRBJ1-1; D gene unclear. In germline, CDR1 is LNHNV, CDR2 YYDKDF (reference sequence). V was pared by 0 bases and J by 5 bases, with 13 bases between. The CDR3 has 15 residues. DNA for the CDR3: TGTGCCACCAGCAGAGACAAAGGGTCGTTAACTGAAGCTTTCTTT. This gives the protein CATSRDKGSLTEAFF.

This sequence joins TRBV6-1 and TRBJ2-2, with D perhaps matching TRBD1 (5 bases). CDR3 length: 16 amino acids. Germline values: CDR1 MNHNS, CDR2 SASEGT. The V end was cut by 5 bases, the J end by 2 bases, with 15 bases between. The CDR3 here is CASSTLMTANTGELFF. Here the CDR3 DNA reads TGTGCCAGCAGTACACTGATGACAGCAAACACCGGGGAGCTGTTTTTT.

The chain recombines TRBV5-4 with TRBJ1-2; D gene ambiguous. Trimming removed 1 base from V and 8 bases from J, with 12 bases in between. This CDR3 has 13 amino acids. The V gene's germline CDR1 is SGHNT and CDR2 YYREEE (reference sequence). The CDR3 sequence: CASSLLQAQGYTF. CDR3 DNA sequence: TGTGCCAGCAGCTTGTTGCAAGCTCAAGGCTACACCTTC.

V gene TRBV25-1 combines with J gene TRBJ2-7; possible D gene TRBD1, 6 bases. The CDR3 covers 18 residues. Trimming removed 8 bases at V and 3 bases at J, with 29 bases between. Germline V CDR1 and CDR2: MGHDK, SYGVNS. DNA of the CDR3: TGTGCCAGCGCACCGGGACATGGGATACCCGATGCGATCTACGAGCAGTACTTC. Residues: CASAPGHGIPDAIYEQYF.

The chain is built from TRBV27 and TRBJ2-1; D remains unclear. V shed 2 bases and J shed 8 bases, with 13 bases lying between them. The CDR3 contains 14 residues. Looked up from germline, CDR1 is MNHEY and CDR2 is SMNVEV (reference sequence). CDR3 sequence: CASSLTVYGDEQFF. In DNA form, the CDR3 reads TGTGCCAGCAGTTTAACTGTATATGGGGATGAGCAGTTCTTC.

This clonotype is a singleton in its sample. The J gene is TRBJ1-5, the V gene TRBV19; D unclear. Germline-derived CDR1 and CDR2 are LNHDA and SQIVND (reference sequence). Trimming shortened V by 2 bases and J by 0 bases, and 14 bases separated the two germline ends. The CDR3 contains 17 residues. The CDR3 sequence: CASSIPPWIDSNQPQHF. The CDR3 DNA is TGTGCCAGTAGTATACCCCCATGGATAGATAGCAATCAGCCCCAGCATTTT.

V usage is TRBV2 and J usage is TRBJ2-3; a possible D gene is TRBD2 (5 bases). Per the germline V gene, CDR1 is SNHLY and CDR2 is FYNNEI. Trimming left V 4 bases short and J 2 bases short, with 13 bases between. This CDR3 is built from 15 residues. This CDR3 is CASSGRTVVTDTQYF. The CDR3 DNA is TGTGCCAGCAGTGGAAGGACTGTGGTCACAGATACGCAGTATTTT.

V usage is TRBV13 and J usage is TRBJ1-1, with unresolved D. This CDR3 is 14 amino acids long. Germline V gives CDR1 PRHDT, CDR2 FYEKMQ (reference sequence). V lost 5 bases and J 3 bases, leaving 13 bases between the germline ends. The chain's CDR3 is CASSLLREDTEAFF. CDR3 in DNA: TGTGCCAGCAGCCTCCTTCGGGAGGACACTGAAGCTTTCTTT.

This sequence joins TRBV27 and TRBJ2-7, with unresolved D. The germline CDR1 and CDR2 sequences are MNHEY and SMNVEV (reference sequence). The CDR3 has 13 amino acids. The V end was cut by 3 bases, the J end by 3 bases, with 9 bases between. CDR3 bases: TGTGCCAGCAGTTTTGGGGTCCGCTACGAGCAGTACTTC. It is translated as CASSFGVRYEQYF.

This clonotype was counted only a few times. The V call is TRBV18, the J call TRBJ1-1; 7 bases map to TRBD1. Germline V gene sequence: CDR1 KGHSH, CDR2 LQKENI. There are 15 residues in the CDR3. J lost 0 bases, V lost 0 bases, and 1 base had no gene match. The CDR3: CASSPPTGLNTEAFF. In DNA form, the CDR3 reads TGTGCCAGCTCACCACCGACAGGGTTGAACACTGAAGCTTTCTTT.

The CDR3, as DNA: TGTGCCAGCAGTTACCGGGACAGGGGCACAGATACGCAGTATTTT. Its translation: CASSYRDRGTDTQYF. The chain recombines TRBV28 with TRBJ2-3; 9 nucleotides line up with TRBD1. Germline loops: CDR1 MDHEN, CDR2 SYDVKM. This CDR3 comprises 15 residues. Losses at the gene ends were 4 bases for V and 1 base for J; bases not matched to a gene: 3.